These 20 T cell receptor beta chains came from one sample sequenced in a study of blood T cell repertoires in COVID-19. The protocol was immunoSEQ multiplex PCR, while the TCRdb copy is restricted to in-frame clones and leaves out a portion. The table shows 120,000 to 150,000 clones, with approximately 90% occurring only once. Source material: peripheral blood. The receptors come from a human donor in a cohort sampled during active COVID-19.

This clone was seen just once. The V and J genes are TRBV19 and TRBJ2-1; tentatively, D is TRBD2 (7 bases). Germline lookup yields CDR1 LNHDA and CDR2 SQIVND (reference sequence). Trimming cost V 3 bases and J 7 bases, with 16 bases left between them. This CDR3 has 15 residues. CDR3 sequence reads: CASSISGGGPNEQFF. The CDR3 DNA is TGTGCCAGTAGTATTTCGGGGGGCGGCCCTAATGAGCAGTTCTTC.

The CDR3 nucleotides are TGTGCCAGCAGCCCGGGTCGGACTAGGAGCACAGATACGCAGTATTTT. This encodes CASSPGRTRSTDTQYF. The chain carries TRBV7-2 and TRBJ2-3, with TRBD2 identical over 7 bases. This CDR3 is 16 amino acids long. V shed 5 bases, J shed 0 bases, and the junction held 8 bases outside the gene matches. From germline, CDR1 is SGHTA and CDR2 FQGNSA.

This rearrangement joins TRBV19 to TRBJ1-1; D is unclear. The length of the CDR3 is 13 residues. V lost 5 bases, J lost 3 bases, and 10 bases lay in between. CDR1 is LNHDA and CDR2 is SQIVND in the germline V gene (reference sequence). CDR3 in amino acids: CASSLRDYTEAFF. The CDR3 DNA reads TGTGCCAGTAGTCTTAGAGATTACACTGAAGCTTTCTTT.

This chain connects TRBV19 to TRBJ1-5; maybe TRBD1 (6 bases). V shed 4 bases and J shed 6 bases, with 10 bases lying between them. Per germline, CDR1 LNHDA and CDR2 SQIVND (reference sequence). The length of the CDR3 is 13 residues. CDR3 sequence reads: CASSTGTSQPQHF. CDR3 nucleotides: TGTGCCAGTAGTACTGGGACATCTCAGCCCCAGCATTTT.

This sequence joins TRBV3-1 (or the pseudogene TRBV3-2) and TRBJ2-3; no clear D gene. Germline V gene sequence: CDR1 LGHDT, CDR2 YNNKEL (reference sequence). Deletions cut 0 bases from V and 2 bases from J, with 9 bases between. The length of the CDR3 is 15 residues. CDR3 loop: CASSQEGRYTDTQYF. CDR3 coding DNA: TGTGCCAGCAGCCAAGAGGGCAGGTACACAGATACGCAGTATTTT.

The CDR3 DNA reads TGTGCCTGGACCACAGGGACGAATGAGCAGTTCTTC. Residues: CAWTTGTNEQFF. The chain combines TRBV30 with TRBJ2-1; weak D call: TRBD1 (6 bases). Germline CDR1 GTSNPN, CDR2 SVGIG (reference sequence). Trimming stripped 4 bases from V and 7 bases from J, with 11 bases between. The CDR3 totals 12 residues.

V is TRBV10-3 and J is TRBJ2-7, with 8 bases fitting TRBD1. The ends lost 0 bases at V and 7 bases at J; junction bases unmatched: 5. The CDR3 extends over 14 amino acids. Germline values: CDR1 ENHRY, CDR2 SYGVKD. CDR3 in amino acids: CAISESGTGSEQYF. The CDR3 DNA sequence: TGTGCCATCAGTGAGTCAGGGACAGGTTCTGAGCAGTACTTC.

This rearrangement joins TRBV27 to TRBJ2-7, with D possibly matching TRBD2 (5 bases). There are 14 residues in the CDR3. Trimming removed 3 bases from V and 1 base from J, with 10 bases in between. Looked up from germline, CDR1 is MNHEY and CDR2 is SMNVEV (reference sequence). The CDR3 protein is CASSFRGMSYEQYF. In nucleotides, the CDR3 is TGTGCCAGCAGTTTTCGGGGAATGTCCTACGAGCAGTACTTC.

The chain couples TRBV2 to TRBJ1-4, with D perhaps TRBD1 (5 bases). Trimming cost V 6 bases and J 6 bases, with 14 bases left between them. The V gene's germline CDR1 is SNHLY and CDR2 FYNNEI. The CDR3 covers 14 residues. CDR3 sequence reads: CASRAGGFYEKLFF. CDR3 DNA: TGTGCCAGCAGGGCCGGGGGATTCTATGAAAAACTGTTTTTT.

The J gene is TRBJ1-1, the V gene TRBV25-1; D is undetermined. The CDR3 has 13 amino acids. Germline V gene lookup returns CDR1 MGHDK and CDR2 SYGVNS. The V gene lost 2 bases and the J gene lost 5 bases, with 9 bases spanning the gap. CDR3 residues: CASSERSRTEAFF. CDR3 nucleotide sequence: TGTGCCAGCAGTGAACGTTCGAGGACTGAAGCTTTCTTT.

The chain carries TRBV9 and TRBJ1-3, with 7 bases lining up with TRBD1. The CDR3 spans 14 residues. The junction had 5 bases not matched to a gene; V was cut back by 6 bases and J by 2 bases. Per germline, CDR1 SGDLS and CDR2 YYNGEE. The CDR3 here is CASTSTGAGNTIYF. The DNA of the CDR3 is TGTGCCAGCACGTCCACAGGGGCTGGAAACACCATATATTTT. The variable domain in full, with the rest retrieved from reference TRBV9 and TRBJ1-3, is DSGVTQTPKHLITATGQRVTLRCSPRSGDLSVYWYQQSLDQGLQFLIQYYNGEERAKGNILERFSAQQFPDLHSELNLSSLELGDSALYFCASTSTGAGNTIYFGEGSWLTVV.

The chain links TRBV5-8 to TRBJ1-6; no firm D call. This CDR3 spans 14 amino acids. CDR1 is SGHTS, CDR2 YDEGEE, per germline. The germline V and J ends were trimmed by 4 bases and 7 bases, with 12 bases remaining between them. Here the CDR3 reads CASSPSGKNSPLHF. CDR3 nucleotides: TGTGCCAGCAGCCCTTCGGGGAAAAATTCACCCCTCCACTTT.

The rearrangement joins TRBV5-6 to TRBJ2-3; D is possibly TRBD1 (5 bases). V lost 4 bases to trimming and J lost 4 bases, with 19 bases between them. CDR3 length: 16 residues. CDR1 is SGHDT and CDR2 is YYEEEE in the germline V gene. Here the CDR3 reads CASSPTDSLVSDTQYF. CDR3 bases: TGTGCCAGCAGCCCAACCGACAGCCTAGTGTCAGATACGCAGTATTTT.

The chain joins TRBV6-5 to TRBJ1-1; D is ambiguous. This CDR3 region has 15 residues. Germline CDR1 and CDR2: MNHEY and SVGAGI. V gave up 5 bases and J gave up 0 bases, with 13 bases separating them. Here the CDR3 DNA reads TGTGCCAGCAGTCCGAATCCGGGAGTGAACACTGAAGCTTTCTTT. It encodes CASSPNPGVNTEAFF.

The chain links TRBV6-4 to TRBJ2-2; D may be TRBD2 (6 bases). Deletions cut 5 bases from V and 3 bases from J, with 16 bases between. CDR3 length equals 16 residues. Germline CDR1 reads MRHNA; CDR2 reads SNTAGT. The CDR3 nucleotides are TGTGCCAGCAGTCCCACCTGGGGGGACTACACCGGGGAGCTGTTTTTT. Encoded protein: CASSPTWGDYTGELFF.

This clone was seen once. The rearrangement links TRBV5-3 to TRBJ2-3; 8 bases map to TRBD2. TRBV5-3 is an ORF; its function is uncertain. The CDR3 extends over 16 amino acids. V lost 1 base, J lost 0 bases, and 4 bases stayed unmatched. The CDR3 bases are TGTGCCAGAAGCTTGCGGGGGGGACTTAGCACAGATACGCAGTATTTT. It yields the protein CARSLRGGLSTDTQYF.

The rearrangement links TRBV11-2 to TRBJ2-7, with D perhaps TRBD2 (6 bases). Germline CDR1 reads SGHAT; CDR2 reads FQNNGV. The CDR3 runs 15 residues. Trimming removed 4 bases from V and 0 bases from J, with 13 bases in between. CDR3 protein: CASSYSGRYSYEQYF. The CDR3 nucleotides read TGTGCCAGCAGCTACTCCGGGAGATACTCCTACGAGCAGTACTTC.

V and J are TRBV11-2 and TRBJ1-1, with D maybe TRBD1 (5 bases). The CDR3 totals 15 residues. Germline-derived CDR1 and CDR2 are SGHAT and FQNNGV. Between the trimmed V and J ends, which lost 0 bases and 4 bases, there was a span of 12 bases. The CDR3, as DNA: TGTGCCAGCAGCTTAGACTACAGGTTAAGCACTGAAGCTTTCTTT. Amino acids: CASSLDYRLSTEAFF.

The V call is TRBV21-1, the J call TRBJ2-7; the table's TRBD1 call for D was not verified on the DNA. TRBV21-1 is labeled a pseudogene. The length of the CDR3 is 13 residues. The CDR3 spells CASPGQVTYEQYF. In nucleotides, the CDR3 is TGTGCCAGCCCGGGACAGGTGACCTACGAGCAGTACTTC.

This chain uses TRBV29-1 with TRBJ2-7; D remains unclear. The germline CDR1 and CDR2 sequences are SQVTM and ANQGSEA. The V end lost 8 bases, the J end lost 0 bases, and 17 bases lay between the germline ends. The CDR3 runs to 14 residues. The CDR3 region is CSIRRSLSSYEQYF. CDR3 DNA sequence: TGCAGCATCCGAAGGAGTCTCAGCTCCTACGAGCAGTACTTC.